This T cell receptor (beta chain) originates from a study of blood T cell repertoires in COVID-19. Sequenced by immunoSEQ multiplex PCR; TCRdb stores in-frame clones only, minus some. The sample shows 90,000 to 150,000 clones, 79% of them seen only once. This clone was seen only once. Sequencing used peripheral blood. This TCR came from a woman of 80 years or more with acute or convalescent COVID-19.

The CDR3, as DNA: TGTGCCAGCAGCTTAAGCAGGGCTCCTTCACCCCTCCACTTT. Translation: CASSLSRAPSPLHF. V is TRBV7-9 and J is TRBJ1-6; D is possibly TRBD1 (5 bases). The ends were cut back, 2 bases at V and 9 bases at J, with 11 bases in the middle. The CDR3 contains 14 residues. Germline CDR1 is SEHNR and CDR2 is FQNEAQ (reference sequence).